This TCR beta chain appears in the sequencing data of a study of PD-L1 blockade in urothelial cancer. Broader study findings: When pretreatment blood TCR clonality was below the median, it predicted better survival. At the 3-week point, tumor-associated blood clones expanded more in durable-benefit patients.

Time point defined: pretreatment peripheral blood. This CDR3 is built from 16 residues. Germline loops: CDR1 ENHRY, CDR2 SYGVKD. With V trimmed by 4 bases and J by 8 bases, 14 bases remained unmatched. Some clones are missing from TCRdb's copy, which holds only in-frame ones; the method was immunoSEQ multiplex PCR. This sample has almost 90,000 clones, with around 84% found just once. With regard to this clone: Its antigen is unidentified.

The TCR comes from a man between 60 and 75 years old with urothelial cancer. The sequenced sample was PBMCs, obtained around atezolizumab (anti-PD-L1) treatment. This sequence joins TRBV10-3 and TRBJ1-2, with 9 bases aligning to TRBD1. The CDR3 is CAISAGRDREPLGYTF. The DNA of the CDR3 is TGTGCCATCAGTGCGGGCCGGGACAGGGAGCCATTGGGCTACACCTTC.